These 21 T cell receptor beta chains share one sample of origin, sequenced in a study of beta chain features in type 1 diabetes. Findings and caveats of the study: Within each of all four CD4+ subsets, Type 1 diabetes patients had TCRB CDR3s that were moderately but significantly shorter.

The antigens for these receptors are not known. What was sequenced were expressed TCRB transcripts, since all of the isolated RNA had been reverse transcribed. Here immunoSEQ multiplex PCR was the method, and the copy in TCRdb shows in-frame clones only, minus some. This table has around 100,000 clones, approximately 30% appearing once. Source material: central memory CD4+ T cells from blood. The receptor source for this set is a woman under 30 with type 1 diabetes.

The rearrangement uses TRBV29-1 and TRBJ1-1; D is uncertain. Trimming left V 4 bases short and J 0 bases short, with 12 bases between. The CDR3 contains 14 residues. Looked up from germline, CDR1 is SQVTM and CDR2 is ANQGSEA. The CDR3 region is CSVGSFYMNTEAFF. CDR3 bases: TGCAGCGTTGGCTCCTTTTACATGAACACTGAAGCTTTCTTT.

The gene calls are TRBV18 and TRBJ2-7; 9 positions match TRBD1. The trim removed 5 bases at V and 0 bases at J, leaving 8 bases unmatched. Germline CDR1 reads KGHSH; CDR2 reads LQKENI. This CDR3 contains 16 residues. The CDR3 sequence is CASSRSGTGNSYEQYF. Written as DNA, the CDR3 is TGTGCCAGCTCAAGATCCGGGACAGGGAACTCCTACGAGCAGTACTTC.

This clone was recorded a few times. This chain's CDR3 is CASSLGESGELFF. The DNA for the CDR3 is TGTGCCAGCAGCTTGGGGGAGTCCGGGGAGCTGTTTTTT. The chain joins TRBV5-6 to TRBJ2-2; tentatively, D is TRBD2 (5 bases). CDR1 and CDR2 (germline): SGHDT, YYEEEE. V was trimmed by 0 bases and J by 6 bases, leaving 6 bases between them. This CDR3 comprises 13 residues.

This chain uses TRBV2 with TRBJ2-3; 9 bases are a match to TRBD2. The CDR3 covers 15 residues. V was pared by 3 bases and J by 4 bases, with 5 bases of the junction left unmatched. Per germline, CDR1 SNHLY and CDR2 FYNNEI. The CDR3 coding sequence is TGTGCCAGCAGTGATAGCGGGAGACCCCCAGATACGCAGTATTTT. The encoded protein is CASSDSGRPPDTQYF.

The rearrangement uses TRBV10-2 and TRBJ2-1; TRBD2 agrees at 11 bases. Germline CDR1 WSHSY, CDR2 SAAADI. The CDR3 has 15 residues. The trim removed 6 bases at V and 8 bases at J, leaving 9 bases unmatched. CDR3 loop: CASSDPGLAVDEQFF. CDR3 DNA sequence: TGCGCCAGCAGCGACCCGGGACTAGCGGTCGATGAGCAGTTCTTC.

The chain joins TRBV2 to TRBJ1-3, with D perhaps TRBD1 (6 bases). CDR1 and CDR2 from the germline V gene are SNHLY and FYNNEI. This CDR3 contains 15 residues. V lost 6 bases and J 4 bases, leaving 16 bases between the germline ends. The CDR3 coding sequence is TGTGCCAGCAGACCACAGGGAAGGGTCGGAAACACCATATATTTT. Protein product: CASRPQGRVGNTIYF.

The V gene is TRBV7-2, the J gene TRBJ1-5; maybe TRBD1 (6 bases). This CDR3 has 13 amino acids. Trimming shortened V by 1 base and J by 6 bases, and 7 bases separated the two germline ends. Germline V gives CDR1 SGHTA, CDR2 FQGNSA. Here the CDR3 DNA reads TGTGCCAGCAGCTTAGGCAGGGGTCAGCCCCAGCATTTT. This translates into CASSLGRGQPQHF.

V is TRBV2 and J is TRBJ2-5; a possible D gene is TRBD1 (5 bases). Germline lookup yields CDR1 SNHLY and CDR2 FYNNEI. The CDR3 totals 11 residues. Trimming pared 6 bases from V and 3 bases from J, leaving 5 bases between. The CDR3 DNA is TGTGCCAGCAGCAGGGAAGAGACCCAGTACTTC. Translated: CASSREETQYF. Looking up the rest from reference TRBV2 and TRBJ2-5 gives the full variable domain: EPEVTQTPSHQVTQMGQEVILRCVPISNHLYFYWYRQILGQKVEFLVSFYNNEISEKSEIFDDQFSVERPDGSNFTLKIRSTKLEDSAMYFCASSREETQYFGPGTRLLVL.

The chain is built from TRBV11-2 and TRBJ2-6; 9 nucleotides agree with TRBD2. The CDR3 length is 17 residues. Per the germline V gene, CDR1 is SGHAT and CDR2 is FQNNGV. J was trimmed by 0 bases and V by 6 bases; bases with no gene match: 6. The CDR3 here is CASSLLAGNSGANVLTF. Written as DNA, the CDR3 is TGTGCCAGCAGTCTGCTAGCGGGAAACTCTGGGGCCAACGTCCTGACTTTC. Supplemented by reference TRBV11-2 and TRBJ2-6, the full variable domain reads EAGVAQSPRYKIIEKRQSVAFWCNPISGHATLYWYQQILGQGPKLLIQFQNNGVVDDSQLPKDRFSAERLKGVDSTLKIQPAKLEDSAVYLCASSLLAGNSGANVLTFGAGSRLTVL.

This clone was detected only a few times. The rearrangement joins TRBV18 to TRBJ2-7; TRBD1 matches 10 bases. The CDR3 totals 14 residues. Germline-derived CDR1 and CDR2 are KGHSH and LQKENI. The V segment lost 6 bases and the J segment 4 bases; nucleotides outside the gene matches: 6. The CDR3 spells CASSRDRGLYEQYF. In DNA form, the CDR3 reads TGTGCCAGCTCTCGGGACAGGGGTTTGTACGAGCAGTACTTC.

The chain is built from TRBV7-2 and TRBJ2-5, with TRBD2 matching over 11 bases. The germline V gene has CDR1 SGHTA and CDR2 FQGNSA. J gave up 3 bases and V 1 base, and 7 bases lay outside the gene matches. The CDR3 runs to 17 residues. This CDR3 reads CASSLGGGSGREETQYF. The CDR3 DNA is TGTGCCAGCAGCTTAGGTGGAGGTAGCGGGAGGGAAGAGACCCAGTACTTC.

This clone occurred a few times. V usage is TRBV15 and J usage is TRBJ2-7; 7 bases are a match to TRBD1. The CDR3 length is 15 residues. V shed 5 bases, J shed 6 bases, and the junction held 13 bases outside the gene matches. Germline V gives CDR1 LNHNV, CDR2 YYDKDF (reference sequence). The CDR3: CATSRGQASWGEQYF. CDR3 nucleotide sequence: TGTGCCACCAGCCGTGGACAGGCGAGTTGGGGCGAGCAGTACTTC.

This chain joins TRBV2 and TRBJ2-7; D possibly corresponds to TRBD2 (5 bases). The CDR3 covers 13 residues. The V and J ends lost 7 bases and 0 bases respectively, with 10 bases between them. Germline V gene data show CDR1 as SNHLY and CDR2 as FYNNEI. The CDR3 DNA follows: TGTGCCAGCACGCGGGCTATCTCCTACGAGCAGTACTTC. Its protein product is CASTRAISYEQYF. Combining the CDR3 with reference TRBV2 and TRBJ2-7 gives the whole variable domain EPEVTQTPSHQVTQMGQEVILRCVPISNHLYFYWYRQILGQKVEFLVSFYNNEISEKSEIFDDQFSVERPDGSNFTLKIRSTKLEDSAMYFCASTRAISYEQYFGPGTRLTVT.

The chain uses TRBV14 and TRBJ2-1, with TRBD2 matching 10 bases. This CDR3 is built from 17 residues. Germline lookup yields CDR1 SGHDN and CDR2 FVKESK. J lost 4 bases, V lost 1 base, and 7 bases had no gene match. The CDR3 region is CASSQVLAGGLYNEQFF. The CDR3 DNA sequence: TGTGCCAGCAGCCAAGTGTTAGCGGGAGGCCTATACAATGAGCAGTTCTTC.

V is TRBV9 and J is TRBJ2-5, with 7 bases aligning to TRBD2. J gave up 5 bases and V 4 bases, and 8 bases lay outside the gene matches. The length of the CDR3 is 14 residues. Germline V lookup: CDR1 SGDLS, CDR2 YYNGEE. This CDR3 reads CASSPGRGGETQYF. The CDR3 DNA sequence: TGTGCCAGCAGCCCAGGTCGGGGAGGGGAGACCCAGTACTTC.

A few counts support this clone. The V and J genes are TRBV7-2 and TRBJ1-5, with 9 bases lining up with TRBD1. Germline CDR1 is SGHTA and CDR2 is FQGNSA. The CDR3 is 15 amino acids. V shed 3 bases, J shed 8 bases, and the junction held 8 bases outside the gene matches. The CDR3 coding sequence is TGTGCCAGCAGCTTGGAGACAGGGGGGGGTAAGCCCCAGCATTTT. It codes for CASSLETGGGKPQHF.

This chain connects TRBV19 to TRBJ1-2; 7 bases match TRBD1. The V gene end was trimmed by 4 bases and the J gene end by 4 bases; junction bases not matched to a gene: 6. The CDR3 spans 14 residues. The germline V gene has CDR1 LNHDA and CDR2 SQIVND (reference sequence). CDR3 DNA sequence: TGTGCCAGTAGTACGTCCCGGGACAGCTATGGCTACACCTTC. This codes for CASSTSRDSYGYTF.

This rearrangement joins TRBV28 to TRBJ2-7, with D uncertain. The CDR3 is 14 amino acids. Deletions cut 4 bases from V and 5 bases from J, with 15 bases between. Germline CDR1 reads MDHEN; CDR2 reads SYDVKM. The CDR3 DNA reads as TGTGCCAGCAGTTCCCCTCATGTTAGCCACGAGCAGTACTTC. Amino acid sequence: CASSSPHVSHEQYF.

This rearrangement joins TRBV10-3 to TRBJ2-3; tentative D call: TRBD1 (6 bases). V was pared by 10 bases and J by 6 bases, with 17 bases between. The CDR3 has 13 residues. Per germline, CDR1 ENHRY and CDR2 SYGVKD. CDR3 nucleotides: TGTGCCAGCCGCCCAGGGGCAGAGGATACGCAGTATTTT. Translating it yields CASRPGAEDTQYF.

The table lists this clone with a few counts. The gene calls are TRBV19 and TRBJ1-2; 8 bases map to TRBD1. The V gene end was trimmed by 6 bases and the J gene end by 5 bases; junction bases not matched to a gene: 8. Looked up from germline, CDR1 is LNHDA and CDR2 is SQIVND (reference sequence). This CDR3 is built from 14 residues. CDR3 amino acids: CASSALQGDYGYTF. The CDR3, as DNA: TGTGCCAGTAGCGCCCTACAGGGGGATTATGGCTACACCTTC.

The table lists this clone with a few counts. V and J are TRBV19 and TRBJ2-6; no definite D call. V shed 6 bases and J shed 0 bases, with 9 bases lying between them. CDR1 and CDR2 (germline): LNHDA, SQIVND (reference sequence). CDR3 length equals 15 residues. The CDR3 region is CASSQTYSGANVLTF. CDR3 sequence (DNA): TGTGCCAGTAGCCAAACATACTCTGGGGCCAACGTCCTGACTTTC.